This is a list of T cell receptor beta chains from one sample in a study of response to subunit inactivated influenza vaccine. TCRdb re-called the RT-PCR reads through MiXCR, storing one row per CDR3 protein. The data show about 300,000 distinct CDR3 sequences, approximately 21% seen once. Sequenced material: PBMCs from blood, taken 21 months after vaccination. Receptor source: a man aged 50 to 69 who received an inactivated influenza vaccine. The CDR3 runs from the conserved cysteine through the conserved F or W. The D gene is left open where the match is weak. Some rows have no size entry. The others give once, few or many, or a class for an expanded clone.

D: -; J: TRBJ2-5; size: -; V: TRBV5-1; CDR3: CASSGSPEQETQYF; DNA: TGCGCCAGCAGCGGGTCGCCAGAACAAGAGACCCAGTACTTC
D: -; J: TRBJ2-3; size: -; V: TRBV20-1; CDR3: CSARSRDTQYF; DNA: TGCAGTGCTAGGTCGAGAGATACGCAGTATTTT
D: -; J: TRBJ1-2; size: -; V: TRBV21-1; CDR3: CASSNRDRGANYGYTF; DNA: TGTGCCAGCAGCAACCGAGACAGGGGAGCTAACTATGGCTACACCTTC
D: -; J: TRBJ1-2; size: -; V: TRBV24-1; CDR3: CATSDFKGEGYTF; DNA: TGTGCCACCAGTGATTTTAAGGGGGAAGGCTACACCTTC
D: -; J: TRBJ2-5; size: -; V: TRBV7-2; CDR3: CASSLVVVQETQYF; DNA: TGTGCCAGCAGCTTAGTGGTCGTTCAAGAGACCCAGTACTTC
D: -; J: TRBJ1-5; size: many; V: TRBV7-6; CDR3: CASSTNQGQPQHF; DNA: TGTGCCAGCAGCACGAACCAGGGCCAGCCCCAGCATTTT
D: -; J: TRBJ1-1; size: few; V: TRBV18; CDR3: CASSGRADTEAFF; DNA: TGTGCCAGCTCGGGCAGAGCAGACACTGAAGCTTTCTTT
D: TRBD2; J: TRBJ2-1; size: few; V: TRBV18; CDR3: CASSRTSGGANEQFF; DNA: TGTGCCAGCTCACGGACTAGCGGGGGGGCCAATGAGCAGTTCTTC
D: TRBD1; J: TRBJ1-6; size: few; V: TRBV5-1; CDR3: CASTHGQGNSPLHF; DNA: TGCGCCAGCACCCATGGACAGGGCAATTCACCCCTCCACTTT
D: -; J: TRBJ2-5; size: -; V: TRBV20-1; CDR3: CSGRWGETQYF; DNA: TGCAGTGGTCGCTGGGGCGAGACCCAGTACTTC
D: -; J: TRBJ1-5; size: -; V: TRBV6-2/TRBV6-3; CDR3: CASSGFRHLNQPQHF; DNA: TGTGCCAGCAGCGGATTCCGACATTTAAATCAGCCCCAGCATTTT
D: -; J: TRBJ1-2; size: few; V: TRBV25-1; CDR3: CASSESGRSKYGYTF; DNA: TGTGCCAGCAGTGAATCGGGGAGATCAAAGTATGGCTACACCTTC
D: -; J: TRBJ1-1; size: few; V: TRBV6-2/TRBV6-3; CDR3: CASSYIGGEAFF; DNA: TGTGCCAGCAGTTACATTGGGGGTGAAGCTTTCTTT
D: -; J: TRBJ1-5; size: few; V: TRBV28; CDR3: CASSLGGHPGGNQPQHF; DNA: TGTGCCAGCAGTTTAGGGGGACACCCAGGGGGCAATCAGCCCCAGCATTTT
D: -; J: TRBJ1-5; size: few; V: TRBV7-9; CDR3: CASSLGLGVQPQHF; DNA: TGTGCCAGCAGCTTAGGGTTAGGGGTCCAGCCCCAGCATTTT
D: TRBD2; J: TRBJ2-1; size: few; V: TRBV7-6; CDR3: CASSSIRLAGEYNEQFF; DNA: TGTGCCAGCAGCTCTATAAGACTAGCGGGAGAGTACAATGAGCAGTTCTTC
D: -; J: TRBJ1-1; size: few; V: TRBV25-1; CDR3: CASIGGLNTEAFF; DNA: TGTGCCAGCATTGGGGGTTTGAACACTGAAGCTTTCTTT
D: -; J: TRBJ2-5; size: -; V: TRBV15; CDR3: CATSRDRGSQETQYF; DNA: TGTGCCACCAGCAGGGACCGGGGGAGCCAAGAGACCCAGTACTTC
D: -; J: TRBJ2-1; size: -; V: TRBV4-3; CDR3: CASSQDWRGAYNEQFF; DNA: TGCGCCAGCAGCCAAGATTGGAGGGGAGCCTACAATGAGCAGTTCTTC
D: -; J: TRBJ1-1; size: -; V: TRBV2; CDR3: CASTTKWRGEAFF; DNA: TGTGCCAGCACTACCAAATGGAGGGGTGAAGCTTTCTTT